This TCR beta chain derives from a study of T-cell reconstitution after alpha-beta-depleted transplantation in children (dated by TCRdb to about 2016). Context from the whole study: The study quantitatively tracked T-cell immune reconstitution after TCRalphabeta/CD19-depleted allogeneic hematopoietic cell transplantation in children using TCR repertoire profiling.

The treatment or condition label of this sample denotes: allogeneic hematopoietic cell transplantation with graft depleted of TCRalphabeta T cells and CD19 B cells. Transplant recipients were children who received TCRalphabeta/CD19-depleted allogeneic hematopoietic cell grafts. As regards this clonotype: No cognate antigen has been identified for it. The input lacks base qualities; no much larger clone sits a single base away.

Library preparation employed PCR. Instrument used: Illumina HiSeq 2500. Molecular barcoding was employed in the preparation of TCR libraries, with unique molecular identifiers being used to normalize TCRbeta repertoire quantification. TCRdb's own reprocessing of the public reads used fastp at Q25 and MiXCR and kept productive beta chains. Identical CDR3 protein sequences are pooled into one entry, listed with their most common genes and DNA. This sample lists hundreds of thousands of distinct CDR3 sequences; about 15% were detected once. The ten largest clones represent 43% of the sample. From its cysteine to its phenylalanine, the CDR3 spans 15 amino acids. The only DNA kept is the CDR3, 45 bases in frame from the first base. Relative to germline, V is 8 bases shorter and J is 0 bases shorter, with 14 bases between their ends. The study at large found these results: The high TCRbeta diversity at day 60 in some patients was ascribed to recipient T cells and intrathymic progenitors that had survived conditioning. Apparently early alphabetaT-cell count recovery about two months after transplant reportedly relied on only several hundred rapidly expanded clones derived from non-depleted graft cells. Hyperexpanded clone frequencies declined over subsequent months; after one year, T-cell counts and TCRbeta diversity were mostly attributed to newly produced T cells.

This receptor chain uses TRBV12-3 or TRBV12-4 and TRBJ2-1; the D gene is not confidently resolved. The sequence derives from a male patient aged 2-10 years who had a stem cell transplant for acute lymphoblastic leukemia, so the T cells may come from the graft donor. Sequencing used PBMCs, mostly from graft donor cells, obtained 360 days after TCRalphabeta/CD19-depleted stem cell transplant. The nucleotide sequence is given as TGTGCCAGCTGTGACCGTGGAGACTCCTACAATGAGCAGTTCTTC. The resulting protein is CASCDRGDSYNEQFF.